This T cell receptor beta chain stems from a study of blood T cell repertoires in COVID-19 (dated by TCRdb to about 2020). Study-wide context: Samples covering the acute and convalescent phases of COVID-19 were provided by collaborators in the United States, Italy and Spain. Nearly every sample came with metadata listing a de-identified subject ID, COVID-19 status, age in years and sex. A freely available public database, intended as a resource for researchers studying the immune response to SARS-CoV-2, is where the repertoires were released. HLA class I and class II types, where available, came from metadata supplied by the sample provider rather than from assay-based typing. The material from the prospective study consisted of cDNA or gDNA derived from T cells, B-cell-depleted T cells, or PBMCs. Samples were obtained from the ongoing ImmuneRACE study (first 160 participants) and from about 1,300 subjects provided by 6 global collaborators. The dataset comprised deeply sampled blood TCRbeta repertoires from subjects exposed to, actively infected with, or recovered from COVID-19.

Germline trimming amounts to 6 bases on V and 0 bases on J, with 18 as the count of junction bases outside the gene matches. CDR1 and CDR2 are read off the germline V gene (reference sequence) as MNHEY and SMNVEV. Including cysteine and phenylalanine, the CDR3 has 19 amino acids. Just the 57-base CDR3 DNA is kept, in frame starting at base 1. One collaborating source in Seattle enrolled patients while the patients were actively infected and followed the patients over time throughout the course of disease. Whole blood was collected in K2EDTA tubes by collaborating institutions according to the institutions' own protocols. Collaborator samples were shipped for TCRbeta analysis as frozen whole blood, isolated PBMCs, or DNA extracted from either sample type. The immunoSEQ Assay, a bias-controlled multiplex PCR, was used to amplify TCRbeta CDR3 regions from genomic DNA. Under the source paper's analysis protocol: Nucleated cell counts per sample were estimated from amplification of reference gene primers within the assay. To quantify the absolute abundance of each unique TCRbeta CDR3 rearrangement, sequence reads were collapsed and filtered. Productive Simpson clonality was computed per sample as the square root of Simpson's diversity index over productive rearrangements. TCRdb carries this immuneACCESS record with in-frame sequences only. Its versions omit some clonotypes, under half of them owing to an unresolved V gene in the studies checked, with the rest unexplained. That table supplies the V and J calls and clone size; D and trimming were determined from the DNA. This sample comprises 300,000 to 350,000 clones, nearly 90% of them detected only once. The top ten constitute about 1% of the sample.

Concerning this clone: Which antigen it targets is not known. No per-base quality is available; no much larger clone lies one base away.

Findings and caveats that apply to the study as a whole: How much clinical and demographic metadata was included differed by source and by participant, and the metadata was provided uncurated.

Input material: peripheral blood. The V and J segments used are TRBV27 and TRBJ2-3; 7 junctional bases match TRBD2. The sequence was obtained from a woman aged 40 to 50 with COVID-19, enrolled during active disease. The nucleotides read TGTGCCAGCAGCGCCAAAATCCTTTCCGGGGGGAAAAGCACAGATACGCAGTATTTT. Its protein reads: CASSAKILSGGKSTDTQYF.